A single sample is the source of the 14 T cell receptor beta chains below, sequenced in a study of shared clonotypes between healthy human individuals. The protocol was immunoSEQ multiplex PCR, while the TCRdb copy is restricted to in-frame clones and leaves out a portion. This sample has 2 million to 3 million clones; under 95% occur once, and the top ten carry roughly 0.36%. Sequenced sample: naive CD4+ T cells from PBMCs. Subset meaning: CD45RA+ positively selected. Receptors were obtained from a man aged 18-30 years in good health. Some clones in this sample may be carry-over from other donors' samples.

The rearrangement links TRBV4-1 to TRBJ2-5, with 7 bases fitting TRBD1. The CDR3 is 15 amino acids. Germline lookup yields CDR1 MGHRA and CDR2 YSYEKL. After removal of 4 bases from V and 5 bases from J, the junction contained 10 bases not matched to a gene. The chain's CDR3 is CASSLVTGLGETQYF. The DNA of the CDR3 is TGCGCCAGCAGCCTGGTGACAGGGCTGGGGGAGACCCAGTACTTC.

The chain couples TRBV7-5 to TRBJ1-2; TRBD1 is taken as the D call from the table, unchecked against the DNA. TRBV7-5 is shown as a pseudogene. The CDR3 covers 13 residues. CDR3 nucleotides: TGTGTCAGAAGCTTAGAACAGTCCTATGGCTACACCTTC. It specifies CVRSLEQSYGYTF.

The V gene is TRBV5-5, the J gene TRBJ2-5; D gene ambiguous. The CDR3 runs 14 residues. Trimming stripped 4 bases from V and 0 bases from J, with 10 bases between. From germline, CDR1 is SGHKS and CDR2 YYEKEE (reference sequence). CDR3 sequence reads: CASSPDTYQETQYF. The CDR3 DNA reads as TGTGCCAGCAGCCCCGACACGTACCAAGAGACCCAGTACTTC. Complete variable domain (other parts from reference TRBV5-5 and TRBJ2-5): DAGVTQSPTHLIKTRGQQVTLRCSPISGHKSVSWYQQVLGQGPQFIFQYYEKEERGRGNFPDRFSARQFPNYSSELNVNALLLGDSALYLCASSPDTYQETQYFGPGTRLLVL.

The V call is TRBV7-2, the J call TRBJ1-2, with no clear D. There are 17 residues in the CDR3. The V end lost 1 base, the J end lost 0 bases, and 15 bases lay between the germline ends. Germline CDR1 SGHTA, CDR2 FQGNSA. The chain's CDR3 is CASSLVAGPGANYGYTF. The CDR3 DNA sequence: TGTGCCAGCAGCTTAGTGGCCGGGCCCGGGGCTAACTATGGCTACACCTTC.

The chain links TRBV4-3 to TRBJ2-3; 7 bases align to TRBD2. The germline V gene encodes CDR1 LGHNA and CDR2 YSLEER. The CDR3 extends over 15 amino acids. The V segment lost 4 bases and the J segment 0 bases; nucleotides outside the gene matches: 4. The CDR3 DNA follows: TGCGCCAGCAGCCTCGGGGGGTCGAGCACAGATACGCAGTATTTT. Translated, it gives CASSLGGSSTDTQYF.

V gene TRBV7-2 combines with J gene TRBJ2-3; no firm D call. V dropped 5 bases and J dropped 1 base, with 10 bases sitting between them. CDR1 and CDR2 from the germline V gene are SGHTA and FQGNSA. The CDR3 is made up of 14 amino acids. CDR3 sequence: CASSPLAGTDTQYF. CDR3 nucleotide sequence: TGTGCCAGCAGCCCGCTCGCGGGCACAGATACGCAGTATTTT.

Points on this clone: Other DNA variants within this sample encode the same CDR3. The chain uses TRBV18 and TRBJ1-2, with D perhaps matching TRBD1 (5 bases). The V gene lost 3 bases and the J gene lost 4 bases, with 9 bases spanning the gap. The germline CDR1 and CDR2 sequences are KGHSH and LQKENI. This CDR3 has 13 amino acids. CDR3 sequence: CASSPGALYGYTF. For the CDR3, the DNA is TGTGCCAGCTCACCTGGGGCCCTCTATGGCTACACCTTC.

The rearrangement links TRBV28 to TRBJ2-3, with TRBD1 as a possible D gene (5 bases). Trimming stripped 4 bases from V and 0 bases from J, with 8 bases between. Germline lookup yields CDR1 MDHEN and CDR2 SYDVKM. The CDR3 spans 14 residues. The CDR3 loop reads CASSYGASTDTQYF. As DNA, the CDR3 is TGTGCCAGCAGTTATGGGGCTAGCACAGATACGCAGTATTTT.

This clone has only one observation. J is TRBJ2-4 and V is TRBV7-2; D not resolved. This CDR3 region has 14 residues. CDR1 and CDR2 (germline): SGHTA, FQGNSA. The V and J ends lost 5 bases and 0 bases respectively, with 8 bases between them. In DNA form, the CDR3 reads TGTGCCAGCAGCCCTCCGTTAGCCAAAAACATTCAGTACTTC. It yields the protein CASSPPLAKNIQYF. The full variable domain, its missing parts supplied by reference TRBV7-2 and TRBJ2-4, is GAGVSQSPSNKVTEKGKDVELRCDPISGHTALYWYRQSLGQGLEFLIYFQGNSAPDKSGLPSDRFSAERTGGSVSTLTIQRTQQEDSAVYLCASSPPLAKNIQYFGAGTRLSVL.

The DNA of the CDR3 is TGCGCCAGCAGCCAAGAGAGCGGGAGACTCACAGATACGCAGTATTTT. This translates into CASSQESGRLTDTQYF. The J gene is TRBJ2-3, the V gene TRBV4-3; 8 positions match TRBD2. This CDR3 is built from 16 residues. The ends lost 0 bases at V and 2 bases at J; junction bases unmatched: 4. Germline CDR1 and CDR2: LGHNA and YSLEER.

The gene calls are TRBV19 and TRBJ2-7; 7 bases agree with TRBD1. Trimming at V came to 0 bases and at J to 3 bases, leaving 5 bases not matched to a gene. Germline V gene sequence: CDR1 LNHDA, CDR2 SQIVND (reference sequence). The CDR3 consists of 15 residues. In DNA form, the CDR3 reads TGTGCCAGTAGTATAGATTTGGGACAGAACTACGAGCAGTACTTC. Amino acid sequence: CASSIDLGQNYEQYF.

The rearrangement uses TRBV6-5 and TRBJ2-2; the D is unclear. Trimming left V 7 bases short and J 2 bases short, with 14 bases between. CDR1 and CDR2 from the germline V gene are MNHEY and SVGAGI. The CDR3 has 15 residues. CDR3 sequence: CASMPAPLNTGELFF. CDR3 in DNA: TGTGCCAGCATGCCAGCGCCACTCAACACCGGGGAGCTGTTTTTT.

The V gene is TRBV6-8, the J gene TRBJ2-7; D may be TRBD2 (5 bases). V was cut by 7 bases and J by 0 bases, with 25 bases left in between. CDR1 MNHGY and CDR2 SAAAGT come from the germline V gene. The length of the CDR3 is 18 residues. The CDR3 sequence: CASTSKSASRNPSYEQYF. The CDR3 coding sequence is TGTGCCAGCACGTCTAAATCGGCTAGCCGAAACCCCTCCTACGAGCAGTACTTC.

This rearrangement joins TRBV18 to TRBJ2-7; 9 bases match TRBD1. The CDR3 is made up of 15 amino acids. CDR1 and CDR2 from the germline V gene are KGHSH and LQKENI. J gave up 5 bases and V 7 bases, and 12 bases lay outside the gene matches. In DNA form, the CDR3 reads TGTGCCAGCTGTGCCTTGGGACAGGGACTCAACGAGCAGTACTTC. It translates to CASCALGQGLNEQYF.